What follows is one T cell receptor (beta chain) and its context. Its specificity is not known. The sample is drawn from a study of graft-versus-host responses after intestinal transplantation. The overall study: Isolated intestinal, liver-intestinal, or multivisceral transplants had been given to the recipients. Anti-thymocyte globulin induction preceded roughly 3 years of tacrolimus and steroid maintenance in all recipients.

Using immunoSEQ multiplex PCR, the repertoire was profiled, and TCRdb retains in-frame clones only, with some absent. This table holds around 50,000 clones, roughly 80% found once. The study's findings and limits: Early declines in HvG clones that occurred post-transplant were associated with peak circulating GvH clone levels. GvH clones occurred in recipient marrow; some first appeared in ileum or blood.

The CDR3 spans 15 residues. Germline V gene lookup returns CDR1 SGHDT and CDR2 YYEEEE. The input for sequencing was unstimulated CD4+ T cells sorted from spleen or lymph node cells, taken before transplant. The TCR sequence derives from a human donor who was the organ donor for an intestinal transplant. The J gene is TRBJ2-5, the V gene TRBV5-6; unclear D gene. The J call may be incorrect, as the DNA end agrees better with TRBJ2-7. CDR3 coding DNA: TGTGCCAGCAGCTTGGCCCCAGGTCCAACCTACGAGCAGTACTTC. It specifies CASSLAPGPTYEQYF.